The present T cell receptor beta chain was sequenced within a study of blood T cells in healthy people across ages. General study results and limits: Possibly, changes in expanded clonotypes were confounded because donor CMV status was unknown. Diversity was higher, and naive CD4+ cells more numerous, in long-lived donors than in aged donors. Percentage of naive T cells showed a strong correlation with TCR beta diversity. Without sorted subsets, naive and antigen-experienced compartments could not be conclusively compared.

About this clonotype: The antigen is undetermined.

The authors ran a second PCR of 7 to 11 cycles using a sample-barcoded 5' primer and a J-beta primer mix. Via MiXCR, TCRdb re-called the 5' RACE reads, giving one row per CDR3 protein. Of about 720,000 distinct CDR3 sequences in the sample, about 24% were seen once. Material for sequencing was blood. The sequence was collected from a man aged 65-85 years in good health.

DNA for the CDR3: TGTGCAGTCGGGACAGGGGGCTCTGGGGCCAACGTCCTGACTTTC. Its protein is CAVGTGGSGANVLTF. The rearrangement joins TRBV7-3 to TRBJ2-6; 11 nucleotides match TRBD1. The germline V gene encodes CDR1 SGHTA and CDR2 FQGTGA. This CDR3 contains 15 residues.